This TCR beta chain was retrieved from a study of blood T cell repertoires in COVID-19. The J segment lost 7 bases and the V segment lost 7 bases, leaving 10 bases of the junction unmatched. Germline V gives CDR1 LNHDA, CDR2 SQIVND (reference sequence). CDR3 length: 15 residues. The repertoire was sequenced with immunoSEQ multiplex PCR; TCRdb's copy has only in-frame clones and lacks some. The sample carries about 300,000 clones, around nine tenths recorded once. The chain employs TRBV19 and TRBJ1-6, with TRBD1 matching 7 bases. The sequenced sample consisted of peripheral blood. The TCR originated in a woman younger than 45 with COVID-19, enrolled during active disease. DNA of the CDR3: TGTGCCAGTATGACAGGGCGCCTGGGCAATTCACCCCTCCACTTT. It encodes CASMTGRLGNSPLHF.